This TCR beta chain comes out of a study of T cell responses to AZD1222 COVID-19 vaccine. On this clone itself: The antigen is unknown.

Germline assignment: CDR1 SGHTA and CDR2 FQGNSA. The V end was cut by 0 bases, the J end by 2 bases, with 11 bases between. The length of the CDR3 is 16 residues. Data came from immunoSEQ multiplex PCR; TCRdb stores just in-frame clones and leaves some out. This sample has approximately 150,000 clones; approximately 92% occur once, and the top ten carry 3% to 3.5%. Study-wide results and caveats: Repertoire collection took place solely once the T cell response had peaked.

The material sequenced was peripheral blood, taken 28 days after the second AZD1222 dose. The TCR was taken from an adult who received the AZD1222 COVID-19 vaccine. This chain uses TRBV7-2 with TRBJ1-3, with a weak D call TRBD1 (5 bases). This chain's CDR3 is CASSLAGRVAGNTIYF. Here the CDR3 DNA reads TGTGCCAGCAGCTTAGCGGGCAGGGTTGCTGGAAACACCATATATTTT.